This is a list of T cell receptor beta chains from one sample in a study of blood T cell repertoires in COVID-19. The data were produced by immunoSEQ multiplex PCR, yet TCRdb's version contains in-frame clones alone and is incomplete. Among around 180,000 clones listed, more than 80% were seen once. Sequenced: peripheral blood. The origin of the receptors is a human donor in a cohort sampled during active COVID-19. CDR3s include the opening cysteine and the closing phenylalanine or tryptophan. D genes are given only for firm matches. Clone size is not always given. Where it is, it says once, few, many or a class for expanded clones.

d_call	v_call	clone_size	j_call	cdr3_nt	cdr3_aa
TRBD2	TRBV9	.	TRBJ2-2	TGTGCCAGCAGCGTAGGGTTGCGGGGGGCCCCGGAGCTGTTTTTT	CASSVGLRGAPELFF
TRBD1	TRBV6-2/TRBV6-3	.	TRBJ1-1	TGTGCCAGCAGTACTAGGACAGGGGGGAACACTGAAGCTTTCTTT	CASSTRTGGNTEAFF
TRBD1	TRBV3-1/TRBV3-2	.	TRBJ1-2	TGTGCCAGCAGCGGTAGAACCTGGGACAGAGAATTGTATGGCTACACCTTC	CASSGRTWDRELYGYTF
TRBD1	TRBV11-2	once	TRBJ2-7	TGTGCCAGCAGCTTTCCAGAACGGACAGGCGACTACGAGCAGTACTTC	CASSFPERTGDYEQYF
.	TRBV7-6	.	TRBJ1-6	TGTGCCAGCAGCTTAGATGCGAATTCACCCCTCCACTTT	CASSLDANSPLHF
TRBD1	TRBV27	.	TRBJ1-4	TGTGCCAGCAGTTACACAGGGGGCAGTGAAAAACTGTTTTTT	CASSYTGGSEKLFF
.	TRBV19	few	TRBJ1-2	TGTGCCAGTAGAAACACAGGGAACTATGGCTACACCTTC	CASRNTGNYGYTF
TRBD1	TRBV27	.	TRBJ1-1	TGTGCCAGCAGAGAGACAGGGACCGGCACTGAAGCTTTCTTT	CASRETGTGTEAFF
.	TRBV7-9	.	TRBJ2-1	TGTGCCAGCAGCCCCTATACGGGGGAAACGCCGAATGAGCAGTTCTTC	CASSPYTGETPNEQFF
.	TRBV11-1	.	TRBJ2-2	TGTGCCAGCAGCTTAGGCCAACGGGTGGCCACCGGGGAGCTGTTTTTT	CASSLGQRVATGELFF
.	TRBV27	.	TRBJ1-6	TGTGCCAGCAGTTTAAGTTATGCGTCACCCCTCCACTTT	CASSLSYASPLHF
TRBD1	TRBV14	.	TRBJ2-2	TGTGCCAGCAGCCAAGAGTTTTGGACAGGGCACACCGGGGAGCTGTTTTTT	CASSQEFWTGHTGELFF
.	TRBV19	.	TRBJ1-3	TGTGCCAGTAGTGCCGGACAGGGAAACACCATATATTTT	CASSAGQGNTIYF
TRBD2	TRBV7-2	.	TRBJ2-1	TGTGCCAGCAGCTTAGCGGGGGGGGACTACAATGAGCAGTTCTTC	CASSLAGGDYNEQFF
TRBD2	TRBV6-5	.	TRBJ2-7	TGTGCCAGCTCGAGGACTAGCGGCTACGAGCAGTACTTC	CASSRTSGYEQYF
.	TRBV7-9	.	TRBJ1-2	TGTGCCAGCAGCTCCCCGGGAGAGTTACGTGGCTACACCTTC	CASSSPGELRGYTF
TRBD2	TRBV6-6	.	TRBJ2-1	TGTGCCAGCAGTTACTATGCGGGGGGGCCTGAAAATGAGCAGTTCTTC	CASSYYAGGPENEQFF
.	TRBV4-1	.	TRBJ2-5	TGCGCCAGCAGCCAAGCGGGGTCGGAGACCCAGTACTTC	CASSQAGSETQYF
TRBD1	TRBV6-1	.	TRBJ1-6	TGTGCCAGCAGTGACCTACCGGGACAGGGCATTTCACCCCTCCACTTT	CASSDLPGQGISPLHF
TRBD1	TRBV7-3	.	TRBJ2-1	TGTGCCAGCAGCTACCGGGACAGGGGGCACGGCTCCTACAATGAGCAGTTCTTC	CASSYRDRGHGSYNEQFF
.	TRBV7-3	.	TRBJ1-3	TGTGCCAGCTTCCACTCGACAGCGCGAACAGATATCTCTGGAAACACCATATATTTT	CASFHSTARTDISGNTIYF
.	TRBV6-6	.	TRBJ1-2	TGTGCCAGCGTCGTGGGCGGGGAAGTACGTGATGGCTACACCTTC	CASVVGGEVRDGYTF
.	TRBV6-5	.	TRBJ1-2	TGTGCCAGCAGCCCCAGGGACACCTCTAACTATGGCTACACCTTC	CASSPRDTSNYGYTF
.	TRBV2	.	TRBJ2-1	TGTGCCAGCAGTGAGGTTCGGGGGAATGAGCAGTTCTTC	CASSEVRGNEQFF
.	TRBV2	.	TRBJ2-7	TGTGCCAGCAGTGAAGCGTTCGACGAGCAGTACTTC	CASSEAFDEQYF
TRBD1	TRBV29-1	.	TRBJ1-1	TGCAGCGTACGGAGGGGGCCTGAGGACACTGAAGCTTTCTTT	CSVRRGPEDTEAFF
TRBD2	TRBV10-3	.	TRBJ2-1	TGTGCCATCACTGGGACTAGCGGGGGGTCCTACAATGAGCAGTTCTTC	CAITGTSGGSYNEQFF
.	TRBV5-1	.	TRBJ2-7	TGCGCCAGCAGCTTGTACGACGGAGTTTACGAGCAGTACTTC	CASSLYDGVYEQYF
.	TRBV4-1	few	TRBJ2-1	TGCGCCAGCAGTCCAACCAGGGGTGGAATCCAGTTCTTC	CASSPTRGGIQFF
.	TRBV30	.	TRBJ1-1	TGTGCCTGGAGGAGGGGACAGAACACTGAAGCTTTCTTT	CAWRRGQNTEAFF
.	TRBV5-4	.	TRBJ2-7	TGTGCCAGCAGCTTATACCAGAGAACAGCACACGAGCAGTACTTC	CASSLYQRTAHEQYF
TRBD1	TRBV19	.	TRBJ1-5	TGTGCCAGTAGTACAACAGGGGGTTGGGGCAATCAGCCCCAGCATTTT	CASSTTGGWGNQPQHF
TRBD1	TRBV3-1/TRBV3-2	.	TRBJ1-1	TGTGCCAGCAGGGATAACAGGGGAGTAACTGAAGCTTTCTTT	CASRDNRGVTEAFF
TRBD2	TRBV30	few	TRBJ2-6	TGTGCCTGGAGCGGGAGGGGGACCTACTCTGGGGCCAACGTCCTGACTTTC	CAWSGRGTYSGANVLTF
.	TRBV15	.	TRBJ2-7	TGTGCCACCAGCAGAGGAGGAGAGCAGTACTTC	CATSRGGEQYF
TRBD1	TRBV7-9	.	TRBJ2-7	TGTGCCAGCAGCTTAGGTCAAGGGAGGACAGGGGGCTACGAGCAGTACTTC	CASSLGQGRTGGYEQYF
.	TRBV14	.	TRBJ2-7	TGTGCCAGCAGCTTTATGGACAGAATGGACGAGCAGTACTTC	CASSFMDRMDEQYF
TRBD1	TRBV11-3	.	TRBJ2-1	TGTGCCAGCAGCCACACAGGGGGGACCAACAATGAGCAGTTCTTC	CASSHTGGTNNEQFF
.	TRBV6-6	.	TRBJ1-1	TGTGCCAGCAGCCAGTCGAACACTGAAGCTTTCTTT	CASSQSNTEAFF
.	TRBV4-2	.	TRBJ1-2	TGTGCCAGCAGCCCGGGGGAGGGGGCTAACTATGGCTACACCTTC	CASSPGEGANYGYTF
TRBD1	TRBV6-5	once	TRBJ2-2	TGTGCCAGCACCCAGGACAGGGTCGGGGAGCTGTTTTTT	CASTQDRVGELFF
.	TRBV2	.	TRBJ1-1	TGTGCCAGCAGGCGGACAAGGAACACTGAAGCTTTCTTT	CASRRTRNTEAFF
.	TRBV6-1	.	TRBJ2-5	TGTGCCAGCAGTGAAGCCCAGGCTTGGACTTCTAGGACCCAGTACTTC	CASSEAQAWTSRTQYF
.	TRBV6-5	few	TRBJ1-1	TGTGCCAGCAGTTTGGGGGCCCTGAACACTGAAGCTTTCTTT	CASSLGALNTEAFF
TRBD2	TRBV6-1	.	TRBJ2-7	TGTGCCAGCAGTGAACCCTCAGCGGGGAGCTCCTACGAGCAGTACTTC	CASSEPSAGSSYEQYF
.	TRBV4-1	.	TRBJ1-5	TGCGCCAGCAGCCCTCGGGCAGGGGATAGCAATCAGCCCCAGCATTTT	CASSPRAGDSNQPQHF
TRBD2	TRBV19	.	TRBJ2-7	TGTGCCAGTAGTGGGTCGAAGGGTAGCGGGGGCTACGAGCAGTACTTC	CASSGSKGSGGYEQYF
TRBD1	TRBV29-1	.	TRBJ2-5	TGCAGCGTCGCCCCCCCGTGGGACAGCAAAATCCAAGAGACCCAGTACTTC	CSVAPPWDSKIQETQYF
TRBD2	TRBV7-8	once	TRBJ2-5	TGTGCCAGCTTAGGTAGCGGGGGAGAGACCCAGTACTTC	CASLGSGGETQYF
.	TRBV28	.	TRBJ2-1	TGTGCCAGCAGTACATACAGGGTGTGGGGCTCCTACAATGAGCAGTTCTTC	CASSTYRVWGSYNEQFF
.	TRBV10-3	.	TRBJ2-1	TGTGCCATAGCGGCGGACTTTTGGGATGAGCAGTTCTTC	CAIAADFWDEQFF
TRBD1	TRBV18	.	TRBJ1-2	TGTGCCAGCTCACCCCGGACAGGGCATGGCTATGGCTACACCTTC	CASSPRTGHGYGYTF
TRBD1	TRBV11-2	.	TRBJ1-1	TGTGCCAGCAGCTTATTGACGGGACAGGGTCCCACTGAAGCTTTCTTT	CASSLLTGQGPTEAFF
TRBD1	TRBV18	.	TRBJ2-5	TGTGCCAGCTCACTGCCAGGGGGCGAGTACCAAGAGACCCAGTACTTC	CASSLPGGEYQETQYF
.	TRBV12-5	.	TRBJ1-1	TGTGCTAGTGGTTTAGGGGGGGCGGCTGAAGCTTTCTTT	CASGLGGAAEAFF
TRBD2	TRBV10-3	.	TRBJ2-1	TGTGCCATCAGTGAGTCGCGGGGGGGCCAAGATGAGCAGTTCTTC	CAISESRGGQDEQFF
.	TRBV9	.	TRBJ2-1	TGTGCCAGCAGCGTAGGGGCAGGGGATCCATACAATGAGCAGTTCTTC	CASSVGAGDPYNEQFF
.	TRBV19	.	TRBJ1-2	TGTGCCAGTCATCCGCCCGGGAGTAACTATGGCTACACCTTC	CASHPPGSNYGYTF